The 10 T cell receptor beta chains reported below all come from one sample, sequenced in a study of blood T cell repertoires in COVID-19 (dated by TCRdb to about 2020). The protocol used for the library was the immunoSEQ multiplex PCR assay. TCRdb obtained this table from immuneACCESS and retained in-frame rearrangements with V and J assigned. These tables miss some clones; where compared with another copy, unresolved V genes account for less than half of the shortfall, and the remainder is unexplained. Here the sample has 130,000 to 150,000 clones; 65% to 90% occur a single time. 7.2% of the sample is held by the ten biggest clonotypes. The sequenced sample consisted of peripheral blood. The source is a woman between 45 and 65 years old in a cohort sampled during active or convalescent COVID-19.

This chain connects TRBV30 to TRBJ1-4, with 7 bases aligning to TRBD1. Germline-derived CDR1 and CDR2 are GTSNPN and SVGIG (reference sequence). The CDR3 length is 12 residues. V trimming: 3 bases; J trimming: 17 bases; junction bases outside the gene matches: 12. CDR3 sequence: CAWSFTEGTAFF. CDR3 DNA sequence: TGTGCCTGGAGCTTTACCGAAGGGACAGCCTTTTTT.

The chain recombines TRBV12-5 with TRBJ2-2; tentative D call: TRBD2 (6 bases). Germline V lookup: CDR1 LGHNT, CDR2 FRNRAP. Trimming took off 2 bases at V and 3 bases at J, with 16 bases between the two ends. The CDR3 is made up of 17 amino acids. The CDR3 sequence: CASGLYWDSGHTGELFF. The CDR3 DNA reads TGTGCTAGTGGTTTGTACTGGGACTCTGGGCACACCGGGGAGCTGTTTTTT.

The chain carries TRBV14 and TRBJ1-2; 7 positions match TRBD1. The germline V gene has CDR1 SGHDN and CDR2 FVKESK. This CDR3 contains 14 residues. The V gene end was trimmed by 5 bases and the J gene end by 2 bases; junction bases not matched to a gene: 5. The CDR3 DNA reads TGTGCCAGCAGCGGGACAGCTTTCAACTATGGCTACACCTTC. Amino acid sequence: CASSGTAFNYGYTF.

V and J are TRBV7-3 and TRBJ2-5; 7 bases are shared with TRBD1. Trimming cost V 2 bases and J 5 bases; bases outside gene matches: 8. The germline V gene encodes CDR1 SGHTA and CDR2 FQGTGA. The CDR3 contains 15 residues. In DNA form, the CDR3 reads TGTGCCAGCAGCTTAGAGAGGGGGCGTGTGGAGACCCAGTACTTC. Protein product: CASSLERGRVETQYF.

This chain links TRBV7-9 with TRBJ1-2, with 8 positions matching TRBD1. The trim removed 3 bases at V and 2 bases at J, leaving 8 bases unmatched. Germline CDR1 reads SEHNR; CDR2 reads FQNEAQ (reference sequence). This CDR3 has 16 amino acids. The CDR3, as DNA: TGTGCCAGCAGCTTCGGTGTCGGGACAGGAAACTATGGCTACACCTTC. Translated, it gives CASSFGVGTGNYGYTF.

CDR3 loop: CASSQDQGTGYYNEQFF. The CDR3 region has the DNA TGCGCCAGCAGCCAAGATCAGGGGACAGGGTACTACAATGAGCAGTTCTTC. V gene TRBV4-1 combines with J gene TRBJ2-1; 9 bases match TRBD1. The V gene's germline CDR1 is MGHRA and CDR2 YSYEKL. The V gene end was trimmed by 0 bases and the J gene end by 3 bases; junction bases not matched to a gene: 6. The CDR3 totals 17 residues.

Regarding this clone: This same CDR3 is encoded by further DNA sequences in the sample. V usage is TRBV29-1 and J usage is TRBJ1-5, with TRBD1 matching over 9 bases. V was pared by 6 bases and J by 4 bases, with 4 bases of the junction left unmatched. CDR3 length: 13 amino acids. The germline gives CDR1 SQVTM, CDR2 ANQGSEA. The CDR3 sequence is CSVGQGRNQPQHF. The DNA for the CDR3 is TGCAGCGTGGGACAGGGTAGAAATCAGCCCCAGCATTTT.

V gene TRBV14 combines with J gene TRBJ1-2; D call uncertain. The V gene lost 0 bases and the J gene lost 1 base, with 6 bases spanning the gap. CDR3 size: 14 residues. Germline lookup yields CDR1 SGHDN and CDR2 FVKESK. CDR3 coding DNA: TGTGCCAGCAGCCAAGACAGTTATAACTATGGCTACACCTTC. Protein product: CASSQDSYNYGYTF.

The V and J genes are TRBV29-1 and TRBJ2-1; 11 bases are a match to TRBD1. The CDR3 is 12 residues long. Trimming cost V 8 bases and J 7 bases; bases outside gene matches: 4. The germline gives CDR1 SQVTM, CDR2 ANQGSEA. CDR3 DNA: TGCAGCCAAGGACAGGGGGCGAATGAGCAGTTCTTC. Translating it yields CSQGQGANEQFF.

V gene TRBV24-1 combines with J gene TRBJ2-2, with TRBD1 matching 10 bases. V lost 4 bases, J lost 4 bases, and 8 bases stayed unmatched. The length of the CDR3 is 17 residues. Germline CDR1 reads KGHDR; CDR2 reads SFDVKD. The CDR3 reads CATSEGTGVPGTGELFF. The CDR3 DNA reads as TGTGCCACCAGTGAGGGGACAGGGGTTCCGGGCACCGGGGAGCTGTTTTTT.